Shown below are 14 T cell receptor beta chains from a single sample sequenced in a study of Graves' ophthalmopathy and Graves' hyperthyroidism (dated by TCRdb to about 2018). Sequencing instrument: Illumina HiSeq 2000. TCR beta CDR3 regions were amplified from RNA transcripts for repertoire sequencing. A first-round RT-PCR used HTBI primers with the Qiagen OneStep RT-PCR kit, followed by a second-round multiplex PCR, size selection and purification. The public reads were quality trimmed at Q25 with fastp and then assembled into clones with MiXCR by TCRdb, keeping productive beta chains. Rows are unified per CDR3 protein, each entry keeping the most common DNA and genes. This sample comprises over a million distinct CDR3 sequences, about 36% of them detected only once. Around 10% of the sample lies in the top ten. The sequenced sample was peripheral blood or thyroid tissue (not recorded which). The receptors were gathered from an adult man with Graves' hyperthyroidism.

This clonotype was recorded at least ten times. This chain uses TRBV7-8 with TRBJ2-7; tentatively, D is TRBD1 (7 bases). Per germline, CDR1 SGHVS and CDR2 FQNEAQ. The CDR3 is made up of 16 amino acids. The V end was cut by 5 bases, the J end by 12 bases, with 29 bases between. CDR3 residues: CASSPLPGGQSLTGYF. The CDR3 DNA reads TGTGCCAGCAGCCCACTCCCCGGGGGACAGTCCTTAACGGGGTACTTC.

Only a few counts were recorded for this clonotype. The chain joins TRBV7-8 to TRBJ2-5; D is possibly TRBD2 (5 bases). Germline CDR1 and CDR2: SGHVS and FQNEAQ. The CDR3 covers 13 residues. The germline V and J ends were trimmed by 7 bases and 3 bases, with 12 bases remaining between them. CDR3 in amino acids: CASTTTEEETQYF. DNA of the CDR3: TGTGCCAGCACAACCACGGAGGAAGAGACCCAGTACTTC.

This clonotype was counted at least ten times. The chain links TRBV6-4 to TRBJ1-2, with D unresolved. Germline values: CDR1 MRHNA, CDR2 SNTAGT. The CDR3 spans 13 residues. Trimming took off 3 bases at V and 5 bases at J, with 10 bases between the two ends. The DNA for the CDR3 is TGTGCCAGCAGTGAAGTTCGGGGTTATGGCTACACCTTC. As protein: CASSEVRGYGYTF.

At least ten counts were recorded for this clonotype. Here the CDR3 reads CASRYSGTSSLGYTF. CDR3 in DNA: TGTGCCAGCAGGTATTCCGGGACCTCATCGCTCGGCTACACCTTC. This chain links TRBV12-3 or TRBV12-4 with TRBJ1-2; possibly TRBD1 for D (5 bases). The CDR3 is made up of 15 amino acids. V lost 6 bases, J lost 8 bases, and 22 bases lay in between.

Many counts were recorded for this clonotype. The chain carries TRBV7-8 and TRBJ1-3, with no clear D. The CDR3 runs to 15 residues. The ends were cut back, 5 bases at V and 0 bases at J, with 11 bases in the middle. Germline CDR1 SGHVS, CDR2 FQNEAQ. The DNA for the CDR3 is TGTGCCAGCAGCCCCATCGGAGGCTCTGGAAACACCATATATTTT. It encodes CASSPIGGSGNTIYF.

The V gene is TRBV4-2, the J gene TRBJ2-2; D is perhaps TRBD1 or TRBD2 (5 bases each). Germline V gene lookup returns CDR1 LGHNA and CDR2 YNFKEQ. This CDR3 is built from 17 residues. Trimming took 2 bases from V and 3 from J, leaving 16 bases between them. CDR3 sequence: CASSQTLGESDTGELFF. CDR3 sequence (DNA): TGTGCCAGCAGCCAAACCTTGGGGGAGTCGGACACCGGGGAGCTGTTTTTT.

This clonotype has a handful of counts. V usage is TRBV6-7 and J usage is TRBJ2-7, with TRBD2 identical over 13 bases. TRBV6-7 has ORF status, its function being uncertain. Trimming cost V 2 bases and J 5 bases; bases outside gene matches: 12. This CDR3 has 18 residues. CDR3 DNA sequence: TGTGCCAGCAGTTACGGACTAGCGGGGGAGATTAGCATCAACGAGCAGTACTTC. This codes for CASSYGLAGEISINEQYF.

This clonotype was observed at least ten times. The chain has TRBV12-3 or TRBV12-4 and TRBJ1-1; 9 bases match TRBD1. V lost 6 bases to trimming and J lost 3 bases; unmatched junction nucleotides: 8. This CDR3 comprises 15 residues. CDR3 sequence (DNA): TGTGCCAGCAGGAACCGGGACAGGGTTTACACTGAAGCTTTCTTT. It translates to CASRNRDRVYTEAFF.

The V gene is TRBV14, the J gene TRBJ1-2; tentative D call: TRBD1 (5 bases). Germline V gene sequence: CDR1 SGHDN, CDR2 FVKESK. Trimming shortened V by 3 bases and J by 12 bases, and 17 bases separated the two germline ends. The CDR3 runs to 13 residues. CDR3 sequence: CASSHRTFSGNTF. The DNA for the CDR3 is TGTGCCAGCAGCCACCGGACATTCTCTGGAAACACCTTC.

The CDR3 reads CASSLLQTQYF. The CDR3 DNA reads TGTGCCAGCAGCTTGCTCCAGACCCAGTACTTC. The chain joins TRBV5-8 to TRBJ2-5; D unresolved. The CDR3 is made up of 11 amino acids. Between the trimmed V and J ends, which lost 1 base and 6 bases, there was a span of 4 bases. Germline CDR1 is SGHTS and CDR2 is YDEGEE. The whole variable domain, remainder taken from reference TRBV5-8 and TRBJ2-5, is EAGVTQSPTHLIKTRGQQATLRCSPISGHTSVYWYQQALGLGLQFLLWYDEGEERNRGNFPPRFSGRQFPNYSSELNVNALELEDSALYLCASSLLQTQYFGPGTRLLVL.

This clonotype has at least ten counts. The chain links TRBV29-1 to TRBJ2-7, with D maybe TRBD1 (5 bases). The CDR3 length is 13 residues. The ends were cut back, 4 bases at V and 0 bases at J, with 10 bases in the middle. CDR1 and CDR2 from the germline V gene are SQVTM and ANQGSEA. In DNA form, the CDR3 reads TGCAGCGTTGTACCCAGGGACTCCTACGAGCAGTACTTC. The encoded protein is CSVVPRDSYEQYF.

This clonotype was counted a few times. The chain employs TRBV3-1 and TRBJ2-6; D remains unclear. From germline, CDR1 is LGHDT and CDR2 YNNKEL (reference sequence). This CDR3 is 16 amino acids long. The V and J ends lost 0 bases and 2 bases respectively, with 8 bases between them. The CDR3 coding sequence is TGTGCCAGCAGCCAAGAGGTGCGGCCTGGGGCCAACGTCCTGACTTTC. Translating it yields CASSQEVRPGANVLTF.

This clonotype showed up many times. The chain carries TRBV5-1 and TRBJ1-1, with 7 bases lining up with TRBD1. This CDR3 is 14 amino acids long. CDR1 is SGHRS, CDR2 YFSETQ, per germline. V was clipped by 2 bases and J by 1 base; unmatched bases: 2. The CDR3 coding sequence is TGCGCCAGCAGCTTTCAGGGGGGGAACACTGAAGCTTTCTTT. It translates to CASSFQGGNTEAFF.

About this clonotype: Given the absence of the conserved phenylalanine or tryptophan at the CDR3 end, a read error is likely. The rearrangement uses TRBV11-2 and TRBJ1-4; no clear D. The CDR3 totals 11 residues. The V and J ends lost 1 base and 8 bases respectively, with 2 bases between them. Germline assignment: CDR1 SGHAT and CDR2 FQNNGV. The CDR3 DNA follows: TGTGCCAGCAGCTTAGGAGAAAAACTGTTTGTT. Translation: CASSLGEKLFV.